The next 18 T cell receptor beta chains were all read from a single sample in a study of cytomegalovirus exposure and HLA in healthy donors (TCRdb year 2017). The library was produced with the immunoSEQ multiplex PCR assay. For the multiplex PCR, a mixture combining 60 forward primers for TCR Vbeta segments and 13 reverse primers for TCR Jbeta segments was used. Held by TCRdb, this immuneACCESS table contains in-frame sequences only and omits some clones. Under half of the omission traces to an unresolved V gene where checked; the cause of the rest is unknown. The sample records about 190,000 clones, roughly 81% of which are singletons. The ten top clones hold approximately 2% of the sample. Material: PBMCs. Receptor source: a woman aged 25 to 45 in good health and CMV-seropositive.

This clone was detected only once. The CDR3 region has the DNA TGTGCCAGCACCTCTGACAGGGCAGGGGGGGAGCTGTTTTTT. The encoded protein is CASTSDRAGGELFF. The chain uses TRBV28 and TRBJ2-2, with TRBD1 matching over 7 bases. Trimming at V came to 7 bases and at J to 8 bases, leaving 10 bases not matched to a gene. The CDR3 runs 14 residues. In germline, CDR1 is MDHEN, CDR2 SYDVKM.

This chain connects TRBV5-4 to TRBJ1-2; possible D gene TRBD1, 5 bases. The CDR3 contains 15 residues. The germline V gene encodes CDR1 SGHNT and CDR2 YYREEE (reference sequence). Between the trimmed V and J ends, which lost 4 bases and 2 bases, there was a span of 15 bases. The CDR3 coding sequence is TGTGCCAGCAGCCCGCCCCCGCAGGGAAACTATGGCTACACCTTC. Amino acid sequence: CASSPPPQGNYGYTF.

This sequence joins TRBV4-2 and TRBJ2-7; tentative D call: TRBD1 (5 bases). CDR3 length: 18 residues. V was trimmed by 6 bases and J by 0 bases, leaving 24 bases between them. The V gene's germline CDR1 is LGHNA and CDR2 YNFKEQ. DNA for the CDR3: TGTGCCAGCAGACCCCCGCTCCGTGGGTTTACAGGCTCCTACGAGCAGTACTTC. Residues: CASRPPLRGFTGSYEQYF.

This chain connects TRBV6-1 to TRBJ1-5; possibly TRBD1 for D (6 bases). The CDR3 runs to 13 residues. The V end was cut by 6 bases, the J end by 6 bases, with 12 bases between. Germline V lookup: CDR1 MNHNS, CDR2 SASEGT. CDR3 amino acids: CASRTQGSQPQHF. The CDR3 DNA reads as TGTGCCAGCAGGACTCAGGGGTCTCAGCCCCAGCATTTT.

This chain connects TRBV18 to TRBJ1-5; 12 bases agree with TRBD1. CDR3 length equals 14 residues. The germline V gene has CDR1 KGHSH and CDR2 LQKENI. V was pared by 8 bases and J by 3 bases, with 2 bases of the junction left unmatched. For the CDR3, the DNA is TGTGCCAGCGGGACAGGGGGCCCCAATCAGCCCCAGCATTTT. It translates to CASGTGGPNQPQHF. The complete variable domain, with remaining parts taken from reference TRBV18 and TRBJ1-5, reads NAGVMQNPRHLVRRRGQEARLRCSPMKGHSHVYWYRQLPEEGLKFMVYLQKENIIDESGMPKERFSAEFPKEGPSILRIQQVVRGDSAAYFCASGTGGPNQPQHFGDGTRLSIL.

The chain carries TRBV30 and TRBJ2-5, with D possibly TRBD2 on 5 matching bases. V lost 0 bases and J lost 1, with 15 bases in between. CDR1 is GTSNPN and CDR2 is SVGIG in the germline V gene (reference sequence). The CDR3 loop spans 16 amino acids. The CDR3 DNA follows: TGTGCCTGGAGTGTACGAGGGCAGACCTTCCAAGAGACCCAGTACTTC. The encoded protein is CAWSVRGQTFQETQYF. Combining the CDR3 with reference TRBV30 and TRBJ2-5 gives the whole variable domain SQTIHQWPATLVQPVGSPLSLECTVEGTSNPNLYWYRQAAGRGLQLLFYSVGIGQISSEVPQNLSASRPQDRQFILSSKKLLLSDSGFYLCAWSVRGQTFQETQYFGPGTRLLVL.

This chain links TRBV28 with TRBJ1-1; D is unresolved. The CDR3 runs 14 residues. Trimming shortened V by 2 bases and J by 3 bases, and 10 bases separated the two germline ends. Germline assignment: CDR1 MDHEN and CDR2 SYDVKM. The CDR3 DNA reads TGTGCCAGCAGTTTAGGAGGGCCCGACACTGAAGCTTTCTTT. Translated: CASSLGGPDTEAFF.

The table lists this clone with a count of one. The rearrangement links TRBV7-2 to TRBJ2-5; D may be TRBD1 (6 bases). The ends were cut back, 2 bases at V and 3 bases at J, with 10 bases in the middle. Per germline, CDR1 SGHTA and CDR2 FQGNSA. This CDR3 spans 14 amino acids. This CDR3 reads CASSLRGGEETQYF. CDR3 bases: TGTGCCAGCAGCTTAAGAGGGGGTGAAGAGACCCAGTACTTC.

CDR3 amino acids: CASSYLGLFGEQFF. In DNA form, the CDR3 reads TGTGCCAGCAGTTACCTGGGACTTTTCGGTGAGCAGTTCTTC. This sequence joins TRBV6-5 and TRBJ2-1, with D perhaps TRBD2 (6 bases). CDR1 and CDR2 (germline): MNHEY, SVGAGI. The CDR3 is 14 amino acids. The ends were cut back, 2 bases at V and 9 bases at J, with 14 bases in the middle.

The gene calls are TRBV6-5 and TRBJ1-2; the match to TRBD1 covers 8 bases. CDR3 length: 15 residues. Germline V gene sequence: CDR1 MNHEY, CDR2 SVGAGI. Trimming removed 0 bases from V and 5 bases from J; junction bases left unmatched: 5. This CDR3 reads CASSYSEQGGYGYTF. The CDR3 DNA follows: TGTGCCAGCAGTTACTCGGAACAGGGGGGATATGGCTACACCTTC.

The chain recombines TRBV12-1 with TRBJ1-1. TRBV12-1 counts as a pseudogene. This CDR3 is built from 14 residues. CDR3 loop: CASSPRGGDTEAFF. As DNA, the CDR3 is TGTGCCAGCAGCCCCCGGGGGGGGGACACTGAAGCTTTCTTT.

In this sample, this clone turned up a few times. This sequence joins TRBV18 and TRBJ1-5; 12 nucleotides align to TRBD1. The CDR3 contains 15 residues. Germline V CDR1 and CDR2: KGHSH, LQKENI. V shed 3 bases and J 6 bases; nucleotides not matched to a gene: 3. The CDR3 coding sequence is TGTGCCAGCTCACCGGGACAGGGGGCGAGTCAGCCCCAGCATTTT. The encoded protein is CASSPGQGASQPQHF.

The chain employs TRBV10-3 and TRBJ2-5; TRBD2 matches 7 bases. The germline gives CDR1 ENHRY, CDR2 SYGVKD. CDR3 length equals 11 residues. The V and J ends lost 8 bases and 4 bases, in that order; junction bases with no gene match: 1. The CDR3 is CAIGGGETQYF. The CDR3 DNA sequence: TGTGCCATCGGGGGGGGAGAGACCCAGTACTTC.

The V gene is TRBV5-6, the J gene TRBJ1-2; D ambiguous. The CDR3 is 13 amino acids. Trimming took off 1 base at V and 8 bases at J, with 12 bases between the two ends. Germline V gives CDR1 SGHDT, CDR2 YYEEEE. The CDR3 DNA reads TGTGCCAGCAGCTTGCGGAGGGTAGGAGGCTACACCTTC. Amino acids: CASSLRRVGGYTF.

This chain connects TRBV4-3 to TRBJ2-3, with D possibly TRBD1 on 5 matching bases. The CDR3 is 14 amino acids. V lost 4 bases and J lost 12, with 20 bases in between. The germline gives CDR1 LGHNA, CDR2 YSLEER. The CDR3 nucleotides are TGCGCCAGCAGCCGGATAACTGGGGCAAACCCCCAGTATTTT. This sequence encodes CASSRITGANPQYF.

This chain uses TRBV13 with TRBJ2-1; 11 bases agree with TRBD2. The CDR3 totals 16 residues. Germline V gene lookup returns CDR1 PRHDT and CDR2 FYEKMQ (reference sequence). J was trimmed by 6 bases and V by 0 bases; bases with no gene match: 4. CDR3 coding DNA: TGTGCCAGCAGCTTAGGAGGACTAGCGGGTCTCAATGAGCAGTTCTTC. Its translation: CASSLGGLAGLNEQFF. Together with reference TRBV13 and TRBJ2-1, the CDR3 gives the full variable domain: AAGVIQSPRHLIKEKRETATLKCYPIPRHDTVYWYQQGPGQDPQFLISFYEKMQSDKGSIPDRFSAQQFSDYHSELNMSSLELGDSALYFCASSLGGLAGLNEQFFGPGTRLTVL.

The CDR3 region has the DNA TGTGCCAGCAGCGTCGGGCTAGCGGGGGCCAATGAGCAGTTCTTC. It yields the protein CASSVGLAGANEQFF. The chain links TRBV2 to TRBJ2-1; the match to TRBD2 covers 10 bases. In germline, CDR1 is SNHLY, CDR2 FYNNEI. This CDR3 spans 15 amino acids. V shed 6 bases and J 6 bases; nucleotides not matched to a gene: 8.

The V and J genes are TRBV6-4 and TRBJ2-2, with D unresolved. The CDR3 loop spans 13 amino acids. V lost 5 bases to trimming and J lost 1 base, with 5 bases between them. In germline, CDR1 is MRHNA, CDR2 SNTAGT. Here the CDR3 DNA reads TGTGCCAGCAGTCCCAAGAACACCGGGGAGCTGTTTTTT. It translates to CASSPKNTGELFF.